This T cell receptor (beta chain) was captured in a study of CD8 T cell repertoires and HIV-1 epitope variants. Study-level background: T cells were stimulated with Twenty-five Gag and Nef peptides separately.

This clone appeared once. The length of the CDR3 is 16 residues. Per germline, CDR1 SGHRS and CDR2 YFSETQ. V was cut by 0 bases and J by 3 bases, with 13 bases left in between. Sequenced by immunoSEQ multiplex PCR; TCRdb stores in-frame clones only, minus some. The sample holds over 90,000 clones, 70% to 75% seen once. Sequencing was carried out using uncultured baseline CD8+ T cells from peripheral blood mononuclear cells (PBMCs). This clonotype originated in a male donor with HIV. The chain combines TRBV5-1 with TRBJ1-5, with D possibly matching TRBD1 (6 bases). CDR3 in amino acids: CASSLGDPGANQPQHF. DNA for the CDR3: TGCGCCAGCAGCTTGGGGGACCCGGGGGCCAATCAGCCCCAGCATTTT.